These T cell receptor beta chains were read from a single sample in a study of siplizumab effects on memory and regulatory T cells. The protocol was immunoSEQ multiplex PCR, while the TCRdb copy is restricted to in-frame clones and leaves out a portion. Here the sample spans approximately 91,000 clones, roughly 94% being singletons. Input material: CD8+ T cells sorted from blood. The receptor set was obtained from a human donor in good health. Each CDR3 is given with its conserved first and last residue. D genes are given only for firm matches.

j_call	cdr3_length	d_call	v_call	cdr3_aa	cdr3_nt
TRBJ2-7	15	TRBD1	TRBV2	CASSPAWTGTYEQYF	TGTGCCAGCAGCCCCGCATGGACAGGGACCTACGAGCAGTACTTC
TRBJ2-1	14	.	TRBV7-3	CASSYRRDYNEQFF	TGTGCCAGCAGCTATCGCCGGGACTACAATGAGCAGTTCTTC
TRBJ2-7	13	.	TRBV7-9	CASSPSGAYEQYF	TGTGCCAGCAGCCCTTCCGGAGCCTACGAGCAGTACTTC
TRBJ1-3	15	.	TRBV4-2	CASSRNHVGGNTIYF	TGTGCCAGCAGCCGCAACCACGTTGGGGGAAACACCATATATTTT
TRBJ2-7	15	.	TRBV5-8	CASSPRGRESYEQYF	TGTGCCAGCAGCCCCCGGGGGCGGGAGTCCTACGAGCAGTACTTC
TRBJ1-5	15	.	TRBV27	CASSLGVPGRQPQHF	TGTGCCAGCAGTTTAGGGGTACCCGGGAGACAGCCCCAGCATTTT
TRBJ2-3	13	TRBD2	TRBV7-3	CASSFGLADTQYF	TGTGCCAGCAGCTTCGGACTAGCAGATACGCAGTATTTT
TRBJ1-5	15	.	TRBV9	CASSVGTAGNQPQHF	TGTGCCAGCAGCGTAGGGACGGCGGGCAATCAGCCCCAGCATTTT
TRBJ2-3	13	.	TRBV4-1	CASSQKKAAGQYF	TGCGCCAGCAGCCAGAAAAAGGCAGCGGGGCAGTATTTT
TRBJ2-7	14	.	TRBV27	CASSLLSPAYEQYF	TGTGCCAGCAGTTTACTCTCCCCGGCCTACGAGCAGTACTTC